This TCR beta chain emerged from a study of T cell responses to AZD1222 COVID-19 vaccine. The study, taken as a whole, reports: The repertoires were collected only after the peak T cell response. Baseline serology detected seropositivity in only a handful of AZD1222 recipients.

Points on this clone: Its antigen is currently unknown.

CDR3 size: 13 residues. V lost 8 bases and J 4 bases, leaving 12 bases between the germline ends. Germline V gene sequence: CDR1 SNHLY, CDR2 FYNNEI. The repertoire was sequenced with immunoSEQ multiplex PCR; TCRdb's copy has only in-frame clones and lacks some. The table includes around 95,000 clones, nearly 95% detected once. The chain recombines TRBV2 with TRBJ2-1, with a possible D match to TRBD1 (5 bases). The specimen was peripheral blood, collected on day 0 of AZD1222 vaccination. This TCR came from an adult in good health. CDR3 sequence reads: CASGRDLYNEQFF. The DNA of the CDR3 is TGTGCCAGCGGCAGGGATCTATACAATGAGCAGTTCTTC.